This T cell receptor beta chain originates from a study of identical twins' blood T cells. TCRdb re-called the 5' RACE reads through MiXCR, storing one row per CDR3 protein. This table holds fewer than 450,000 distinct CDR3 sequences, under 30% found once. Germline values: CDR1 SQVTM, CDR2 ANQGSEA. The CDR3 extends over 14 amino acids. The V and J ends lost 6 bases and 4 bases respectively, with 16 bases between them. This clonotype was picked up many times. The sequenced sample was PBMCs. This sequence was found in a woman between 18 and 50 years old in good health. V gene TRBV29-1 combines with J gene TRBJ1-3; D is perhaps TRBD1 (5 bases). The CDR3 loop is CSVGGTPEGNTIYF. The CDR3 coding sequence is TGCAGCGTAGGCGGGACTCCCGAAGGAAACACCATATATTTT.